Listed here are 21 T cell receptor beta chains from one sample, sequenced in a study of CD8 T cells in ankylosing spondylitis. TCRdb passed the 5' RACE reads through MiXCR, listing each CDR3 protein once. This table has under 250,000 distinct CDR3 sequences, around 32% appearing once. The sample consisted of blood, either unsorted or a sorted T cell fraction (not recorded which). These receptors all come from a male donor with ankylosing spondylitis or in good health (not recorded which).

This clonotype was observed a handful of times. The V call is TRBV20-1, the J call TRBJ2-4; TRBD1 might be the D (6 bases). Trimming stripped 7 bases from V and 6 bases from J, with 13 bases between. The germline gives CDR1 DFQATT, CDR2 SNEGSKA (reference sequence). This CDR3 spans 12 amino acids. The CDR3 DNA is TGCAGTGGGGGGCTAGGAGGAAACATTCAGTACTTC. Its translation: CSGGLGGNIQYF.

The chain recombines TRBV10-3 with TRBJ2-5; 8 bases are a match to TRBD2. The ends lost 11 bases at V and 1 base at J; junction bases unmatched: 6. This CDR3 is 13 amino acids long. Germline V gives CDR1 ENHRY, CDR2 SYGVKD. The DNA of the CDR3 is TGTGCCGTTAGCGGGGAGGCCCAAGAGACCCAGTACTTC. It codes for CAVSGEAQETQYF.

This clonotype was found a few times. At one of its ends the junction is not consistent with the germline gene, which may arise from a read error. The rearrangement uses TRBV7-7 and TRBJ2-1, with D perhaps TRBD1 (5 bases). This CDR3 is built from 15 residues. Germline lookup yields CDR1 SSHAT and CDR2 FNYEAQ (reference sequence). The CDR3 sequence: CASSLERGPNNEQFF. Written as DNA, the CDR3 is TGTGCTAGCAGCTTAGAAAGGGGCCCAAACAATGAGCAGTTCTTC.

A few counts support this clonotype. This chain joins TRBV9 and TRBJ2-1, with 9 bases identical to TRBD2. There are 13 residues in the CDR3. V shed 7 bases and J 12 bases; nucleotides not matched to a gene: 11. Germline V CDR1 and CDR2: SGDLS, YYNGEE. DNA for the CDR3: TGTGCCAGCGAACCAGGCGGGGGGGCTTCGCAGTTCTTC. It codes for CASEPGGGASQFF. Full variable domain (rest looked up from reference TRBV9 and TRBJ2-1): DSGVTQTPKHLITATGQRVTLRCSPRSGDLSVYWYQQSLDQGLQFLIQYYNGEERAKGNILERFSAQQFPDLHSELNLSSLELGDSALYFCASEPGGGASQFFGPGTRLTVL.

The chain recombines TRBV30 with TRBJ1-1; the match to TRBD1 covers 10 bases. Trimming cost V 8 bases and J 11 bases; bases outside gene matches: 17. In germline, CDR1 is GTSNPN, CDR2 SVGIG (reference sequence). The CDR3 sequence is 14 residues long. The DNA of the CDR3 is TGTGCCAGAACAACACCGGGACAGGGGTACGTTGCTTTCTTT. This gives the protein CARTTPGQGYVAFF.

This clonotype was counted at least ten times. The chain has TRBV20-1 and TRBJ2-3; 8 bases are a match to TRBD2. CDR1 and CDR2 (germline): DFQATT, SNEGSKA (reference sequence). V gave up 5 bases and J gave up 0 bases; unmatched junction bases: 4. The CDR3 is 14 residues long. The CDR3 is CSAQRGPSTDTQYF. Here the CDR3 DNA reads TGCAGTGCTCAGCGGGGGCCGAGCACAGATACGCAGTATTTT.

This chain uses TRBV7-8 with TRBJ2-1; TRBD1 matches 9 bases. Germline assignment: CDR1 SGHVS and CDR2 FQNEAQ. V was clipped by 7 bases and J by 8 bases; unmatched bases: 12. The CDR3 is made up of 15 amino acids. CDR3 DNA: TGTGCCAGCACACCCCTCCCGACAGGGGGAGATGAGCAGTTCTTC. Amino acids: CASTPLPTGGDEQFF.

V gene TRBV18 combines with J gene TRBJ2-3; D is undetermined. V lost 4 bases, J lost 4 bases, and 12 bases lay in between. CDR1 and CDR2 from the germline V gene are KGHSH and LQKENI. The CDR3 spans 14 residues. The CDR3 sequence: CASSRGWVPDTQYF. CDR3 bases: TGTGCCAGCTCACGGGGTTGGGTGCCAGATACGCAGTATTTT.

This clonotype was seen a handful of times. The chain uses TRBV12-3 or TRBV12-4 and TRBJ2-3; D possibly corresponds to TRBD2 (5 bases). V shed 6 bases and J shed 4 bases, with 17 bases lying between them. This CDR3 has 15 residues. CDR3 bases: TGTGCCAGCAGCCCTACACTAGGGAACTCAGATACGCAGTATTTT. Translated, it gives CASSPTLGNSDTQYF.

V gene TRBV5-1 combines with J gene TRBJ2-1; TRBD1 agrees at 7 bases. The CDR3 covers 15 residues. The germline V gene encodes CDR1 SGHRS and CDR2 YFSETQ. V shed 0 bases, J shed 7 bases, and the junction held 7 bases outside the gene matches. CDR3 sequence (DNA): TGCGCCAGCAGCTTGGGGACAGGTTCTCGGAATGAGCAGTTCTTC. It translates to CASSLGTGSRNEQFF.

V usage is TRBV7-8 and J usage is TRBJ2-7, with TRBD2 matching 8 bases. Germline CDR1 is SGHVS and CDR2 is FQNEAQ. After removal of 5 bases from V and 7 bases from J, the junction contained 10 bases not matched to a gene. The CDR3 has 14 amino acids. CDR3 in amino acids: CASSLREGTEEQYF. The CDR3 DNA reads TGTGCCAGCAGCCTCCGGGAGGGGACTGAGGAGCAGTACTTC.

This clonotype was detected a few times. The chain couples TRBV6-5 to TRBJ2-3; 10 bases are shared with TRBD2. V was clipped by 0 bases and J by 0 bases; unmatched bases: 9. Germline-derived CDR1 and CDR2 are MNHEY and SVGAGI. The CDR3 extends over 19 amino acids. CDR3 residues: CASSYSSLAGDKSTDTQYF. The CDR3 DNA follows: TGTGCCAGCAGTTACTCTAGTCTAGCGGGGGACAAAAGCACAGATACGCAGTATTTT.

The CDR3 loop reads CASSLLQNLGGGANVLTF. CDR3 coding DNA: TGTGCCAGCTCACTTCTGCAGAATTTGGGTGGTGGGGCCAACGTCCTGACTTTC. This sequence joins TRBV18 and TRBJ2-6; D is ambiguous. Trimming pared 4 bases from V and 3 bases from J, leaving 19 bases between. Germline-derived CDR1 and CDR2 are KGHSH and LQKENI. The length of the CDR3 is 18 residues.

The chain links TRBV27 to TRBJ1-2; no reliable D call. The V and J ends lost 3 bases and 0 bases respectively, with 11 bases between them. The CDR3 consists of 15 residues. Germline V CDR1 and CDR2: MNHEY, SMNVEV (reference sequence). CDR3 protein: CASSLSNPANYGYTF. CDR3 sequence (DNA): TGTGCCAGCAGTTTGTCGAATCCCGCTAACTATGGCTACACCTTC.

A few counts support this clonotype. CDR3 amino acids: CASSSLTSIPYEQYF. The CDR3 DNA reads as TGTGCCAGCAGTTCCCTAACTAGCATCCCCTACGAGCAGTACTTC. The chain recombines TRBV6-5 with TRBJ2-7; D is perhaps TRBD2 (6 bases). The CDR3 loop spans 15 amino acids. The ends were cut back, 4 bases at V and 2 bases at J, with 15 bases in the middle. The V gene's germline CDR1 is MNHEY and CDR2 SVGAGI.

The chain links TRBV20-1 to TRBJ2-3; D not certain. Germline CDR1 and CDR2: DFQATT and SNEGSKA (reference sequence). Trimming shortened V by 8 bases and J by 7 bases, and 16 bases separated the two germline ends. The CDR3 consists of 12 residues. The CDR3 region is CSPSTPAYTQYF. The DNA for the CDR3 is TGCAGTCCTTCCACCCCCGCGTATACGCAGTATTTT.

This clonotype was recorded once. V and J are TRBV18 and TRBJ2-5; TRBD1 matches at 9 bases. In germline, CDR1 is KGHSH, CDR2 LQKENI. This CDR3 contains 15 residues. Unmatched junction bases numbered 7, after V lost 4 bases and J lost 4 bases. The CDR3 DNA follows: TGTGCCAGCTCACAGGGACAGGGACGCCCAGAGACCCAGTACTTC. This encodes CASSQGQGRPETQYF.

The chain has TRBV20-1 and TRBJ1-1; 9 positions match TRBD1. The CDR3 loop spans 13 amino acids. The germline CDR1 and CDR2 sequences are DFQATT and SNEGSKA (reference sequence). V lost 6 bases to trimming and J lost 5 bases; unmatched junction nucleotides: 7. This chain's CDR3 is CSATGQGSTEAFF. In nucleotides, the CDR3 is TGCAGTGCAACGGGACAGGGTTCAACTGAAGCTTTCTTT.

This chain uses TRBV9 with TRBJ2-7; 10 positions match TRBD2. Trimming cost V 0 bases and J 3 bases; bases outside gene matches: 3. The CDR3 loop spans 15 amino acids. CDR1 is SGDLS, CDR2 YYNGEE, per germline. CDR3 sequence reads: CASSVAGTSVYEQYF. CDR3 nucleotides: TGTGCCAGCAGCGTAGCGGGGACTAGCGTCTACGAGCAGTACTTC.

The rearrangement uses TRBV12-3 or TRBV12-4 and TRBJ2-3, with TRBD1 matching 9 bases. CDR3 length: 15 residues. The V segment lost 6 bases and the J segment 3 bases; nucleotides outside the gene matches: 7. CDR3 loop: CASRTGTGYTDTQYF. The CDR3 coding sequence is TGTGCCAGCAGAACCGGGACAGGGTATACAGATACGCAGTATTTT.

This clonotype has ten or more counts. This chain connects TRBV12-3 or TRBV12-4 to TRBJ2-7, with 11 bases aligning to TRBD1. CDR3 length: 15 residues. The V gene end was trimmed by 6 bases and the J gene end by 1 base; junction bases not matched to a gene: 5. The CDR3 protein is CASRTGTGGSYEQYF. As DNA, the CDR3 is TGTGCCAGCAGAACCGGGACAGGGGGATCCTACGAGCAGTACTTC.